The T cell receptor (beta chain) under discussion was sequenced for a study of response to subunit inactivated influenza vaccine. TCRdb re-derived calls from the RT-PCR reads in MiXCR, one entry per CDR3 protein. The sample records 860,000 or so distinct CDR3 sequences, roughly 20% being singletons. This clonotype has more than one count but fewer than ten. The CDR3 consists of 15 residues. Between the trimmed V and J ends, which lost 0 bases and 0 bases, there was a span of 8 bases. CDR1 and CDR2 from the germline V gene are MNHGY and SVAAGI. V is TRBV6-9 and J is TRBJ1-1; D remains ambiguous. This specimen consisted of PBMCs from blood, obtained more than 4 days after vaccination. This receptor was obtained from a man aged 45-65 years who received an inactivated influenza vaccine. This CDR3 is CASSYSNLMNTEAFF. Written as DNA, the CDR3 is TGTGCCAGCAGTTATTCTAATCTGATGAACACTGAAGCTTTCTTT.